This T cell receptor (beta chain) was documented in a study of blood T cell repertoires in COVID-19. Study as a whole: Whether acute or convalescent, the COVID-19 samples came from the United States, Italy and Spain. T cells, B-cell-depleted T cells, or PBMCs supplied cDNA or gDNA.

Germline assignment: CDR1 SGHRS and CDR2 YFSETQ. V shed 4 bases and J 2 bases; nucleotides not matched to a gene: 3. The CDR3 runs 13 residues. In the study's own analysis: Amplified reference gene primers provided the basis for estimating nucleated cell counts. The data were produced by immunoSEQ multiplex PCR, yet TCRdb's version contains in-frame clones alone and is incomplete. That table gives V, J and clone size, and the DNA gave D and trimming. The sample contains over 85,000 clones, more than 80% of which appear only once. Sequenced input: peripheral blood. This clonotype originated in a human donor in a cohort sampled during active COVID-19. V is TRBV5-1 and J is TRBJ2-7, with 7 bases that match TRBD1. The CDR3 reads CASSEDRAYEQYF. The DNA for the CDR3 is TGCGCCAGCAGCGAAGACAGGGCCTACGAGCAGTACTTC.